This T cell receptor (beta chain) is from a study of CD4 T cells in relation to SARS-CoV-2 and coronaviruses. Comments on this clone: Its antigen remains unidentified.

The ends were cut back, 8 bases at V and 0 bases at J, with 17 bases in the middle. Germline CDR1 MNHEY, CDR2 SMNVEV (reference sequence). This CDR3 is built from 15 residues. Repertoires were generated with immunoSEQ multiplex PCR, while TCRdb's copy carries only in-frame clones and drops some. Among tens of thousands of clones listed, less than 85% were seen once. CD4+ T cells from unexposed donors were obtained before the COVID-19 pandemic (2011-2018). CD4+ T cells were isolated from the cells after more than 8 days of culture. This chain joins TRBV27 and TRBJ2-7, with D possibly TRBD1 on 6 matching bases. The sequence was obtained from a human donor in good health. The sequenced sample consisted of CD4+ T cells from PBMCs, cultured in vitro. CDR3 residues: CASDSIRQDSYEQYF. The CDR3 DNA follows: TGTGCCAGCGACTCCATTCGACAGGACTCCTACGAGCAGTACTTC.